The present TCR beta chain was sequenced within a study of blood T cell repertoires in COVID-19. Overall study: COVID-19 samples from acute and convalescent phases originated in the United States, Italy and Spain. PBMCs, B-cell-depleted T cells, or T cells provided the cDNA or gDNA that made up the material.

CDR1 is MNHEY, CDR2 SMNVEV, per germline (reference sequence). After removal of 3 bases from V and 5 bases from J, the junction contained 8 bases not matched to a gene. The CDR3 is made up of 16 amino acids. Patients in Seattle were enrolled during active infection, then followed longitudinally. The sample holds a few counts of this clone. Study processing details: Amplified reference gene primers provided the basis for estimating nucleated cell counts. Only in-frame clones appear in the TCRdb table, and some are missing; sequencing was by immunoSEQ multiplex PCR. V and J calls and clone size are those listed in that table; D and trimming were worked out from the DNA. This table holds some 390,000 clones, 75% to 90% found once.

The chain carries TRBV27 and TRBJ2-5, with TRBD2 identical over 11 bases. The sample taken for sequencing was peripheral blood. The receptor comes from a middle-aged woman with COVID-19, enrolled during active disease. The CDR3 here is CASSFLAGGQVETQYF. The CDR3 DNA is TGTGCCAGCAGTTTCTTAGCGGGAGGGCAGGTGGAGACCCAGTACTTC.